Below, 6 T cell receptor beta chains from the same sample are listed, as sequenced in a study of a mutant IDH1 vaccine in newly diagnosed glioma. TCRdb keeps only in-frame clones here, not all; method: immunoSEQ multiplex PCR. The repertoire has tens of thousands of clones, about 73% of them found once; the top ten carry over 20%. The sample's time point: week 11, during vaccination. What each vaccine dose contained was 300 ug of mutant IDH1 20-mer peptide, accompanied by topical imiquimod. No antigen has been identified for these receptors. Specimen: PBMCs, collected from a glioma patient whose treatment included an IDH1 peptide vaccine. The receptors were gathered from a man aged 25 to 40 with glioma.

This clone was observed once. The rearrangement uses TRBV20-1 and TRBJ2-7; no clear D gene. Trimming took off 6 bases at V and 4 bases at J, with 7 bases between the two ends. The CDR3 consists of 10 residues. Germline-derived CDR1 and CDR2 are DFQATT and SNEGSKA (reference sequence). CDR3 bases: TGCAGTGCGCGGAGTTACGAGCAGTACTTC. The encoded protein is CSARSYEQYF.

This clone has only one observation. The rearrangement joins TRBV23-1 to TRBJ1-5, with 10 bases fitting TRBD1. TRBV23-1 is assigned to the ORF class and has an uncertain function. The CDR3 is made up of 20 amino acids. J lost 4 bases, V lost 0 bases, and 15 bases had no gene match. Here the CDR3 DNA reads TGCGCCAGCAGTCAATCGGTAGGGGACAGGGGTAGGGTGCCTAATCAGCCCCAGCATTTT. It specifies CASSQSVGDRGRVPNQPQHF.

Only one count was recorded for this clone. The chain is built from TRBV5-1 and TRBJ2-3; tentatively, D is TRBD1 or TRBD2 (5 bases each). The V gene lost 4 bases and the J gene lost 5 bases, with 17 bases spanning the gap. CDR1 SGHRS and CDR2 YFSETQ come from the germline V gene. CDR3 length: 15 residues. The CDR3 coding sequence is TGCGCCAGCAGCCCCCAGCGGTGGCAGGGAGATACGCAGTATTTT. Its translation: CASSPQRWQGDTQYF.

V is TRBV27 and J is TRBJ1-2, with a tentative D call TRBD1 (6 bases). Trimming cost V 4 bases and J 3 bases, with 12 bases left between them. The CDR3 has 14 amino acids. The V gene's germline CDR1 is MNHEY and CDR2 SMNVEV (reference sequence). The CDR3 sequence is CASSSRTADYGYTF. DNA of the CDR3: TGTGCCAGCAGTTCACGGACAGCGGACTATGGCTACACCTTC.

This clone was seen more than once but under ten times. The chain recombines TRBV2 with TRBJ2-5, with 9 bases fitting TRBD2. CDR3 length: 14 residues. From germline, CDR1 is SNHLY and CDR2 FYNNEI. Losses at the gene ends were 9 bases for V and 7 bases for J; bases not matched to a gene: 12. The CDR3, as DNA: TGTGCCAGTCCGGGGGCTAGCGGGGTCGGGACCCAGTACTTC. It yields the protein CASPGASGVGTQYF.

The chain couples TRBV6-5 to TRBJ1-2; D is possibly TRBD1 (5 bases). The CDR3 extends over 13 amino acids. Germline V gene lookup returns CDR1 MNHEY and CDR2 SVGAGI. V lost 6 bases and J 8 bases, leaving 16 bases between the germline ends. As DNA, the CDR3 is TGTGCCAGCAGGCGAGTGGCAGGGTACGGCTACACCTTC. It translates to CASRRVAGYGYTF.